This TCR beta chain was profiled in a study of beta chain features in type 1 diabetes listed by TCRdb under 2018. For context, the study as a whole: No differences in mean age, gender distribution, total cell number or subset yield were found between patients and healthy donors. Across all samples, approximately 98,000,000 sorted cells were examined, and cell number per subset correlated strongly with RNA yield. The study compared the TCRB repertoires of sorted circulating CD4+ T cell subsets in recently diagnosed type 1 diabetes patients with those in matched healthy donors. Regulatory and stem cell-like memory subsets were isolated from only 8 patients and roughly eight healthy donors, whereas naive and central memory subsets came from all 28 donors. The research as a whole found: Because the HLA sub-analyses included only small numbers of individuals, any influence of HLA type on TCRB rearrangement was left unresolved. Naive, central memory and regulatory TCRB repertoires appeared to be more similar among patients than among healthy donors. At VDJ recombination sites, patients with type 1 diabetes made fewer insertions and deleted more nucleotides, a pattern implying thymic rearrangement abnormalities. Because cDNA was sequenced instead of genomic DNA, activated cells with high expression could be over-represented, although the groups did not differ in activation or CD3 levels. Type 1 diabetes patients showed a moderate but significant shortening of TCRB CDR3 length in all four CD4+ subsets. Shorter templates might be favored by PCR, yet because patient and control samples were amplified and corrected together, any such skew would affect both groups equally.

Comment on this clone: Its antigen target is currently unknown. There are no base qualities to consult, and no much larger clone falls within one base.

Taken from cysteine to phenylalanine, the CDR3 has 12 residues. Of all the DNA, just the CDR3 is kept, 36 bases in frame from base 1. Taken from the germline V gene (reference sequence), the CDR1 and CDR2 loops are GTSNPN and SVGIG. V is clipped by 1 base and J by 6 bases, and the sequence between their germline boundaries is 9 bases long. The entire amount of isolated RNA was reverse transcribed using the High Capacity cDNA Reverse Transcription Kit, so the sequenced TCRB transcripts were expressed ones. Deep immunoSEQ sequencing was performed on naive, central memory and regulatory T cell samples, with an average of roughly 3.6 million total reads per sample. Sorted cells were lysed in RLT buffer and RNA was extracted with DNase-treated RNeasy Micro or Mini kits, depending on cell number. To prevent cross-contamination, each cell subset was processed individually, whereas patient and healthy donor samples were processed jointly. The immunoSEQ multiplex PCR was used to amplify TCRB sequences from cDNA, generating 87-bp fragments that spanned the CDR3 region. Amplicons were sequenced on the Illumina HiSeq platform. Per the source publication's procedure: PCR bias was corrected computationally using synthetic template baselines, and reads within Hamming distance 2 were collapsed, with unmergeable singletons discarded. Reads were aligned to IMGT to assign V, D and J genes, CDR3 length, and insertions or deletions at six rearrangement sites. Clonotype counts were normalized to sorted cell number within each subset before computing true diversity and Gini coefficients with the tcR R package. The overlap coefficient, calculated on TCRB nucleotide sequences, was used to quantify repertoire sharing. TCRdb retrieved this table from immuneACCESS and kept in-frame rearrangements only. Not all clones are present; in checked studies, unresolved V genes account for under half, and no reason is known for the remainder. D and trimming were read from the DNA, whereas the V and J calls and clone size are those reported in that table. This sample comprises fewer than 30,000 clones, roughly 56% of them detected only once. Roughly 1.5% of the sample rests with the top ten.

A single peripheral blood draw of approximately 110 mL on average was collected from each donor into heparinised tubes. Naive, central memory, regulatory and stem cell-like memory CD4+ T cells were sorted on a BD FACSAria II using a panel including CD45RO, CCR7, CD25, CD127, CD95 and CD27. All sorted populations exceeded 95% purity. PBMCs were separated immediately by Lymphoprep density gradient centrifugation and were stained directly, without being cultured. Samples were stained and sorted in pairs, with one healthy donor and one patient per experiment, so that batch effects were minimized. Sequenced sample: Tregs from blood. The sample's cell subset or site label, in plain terms: regulatory CD4+ T cells. The receptor comes from a woman in her late teens or twenties with type 1 diabetes. This receptor chain uses TRBV30 and TRBJ1-2, with the D gene call left open. CDR3 protein: CAWSESRDGYTF. In nucleotides, the sequence is TGTGCCTGGAGTGAGAGCCGGGATGGCTACACCTTC.